Listed below are T cell receptor beta chains from one sample, sequenced in a study of Ad26.COV2.S vaccination and SARS-CoV-2 variants. Clones were read by immunoSEQ multiplex PCR, and TCRdb kept only the in-frame ones, dropping some. The table includes approximately 500,000 clones, around nine tenths detected once. The sequenced sample was peripheral blood, obtained in a trial of Ad26.COV2.S vaccine versus placebo. These receptors were collected from a person between 18 and 65 years old who received the Ad26.COV2.S COVID-19 vaccine or a placebo. CDR3s include the opening cysteine and the closing phenylalanine or tryptophan. Each record gives: CDR3 protein, CDR3 DNA, D gene, V gene, J gene, clone size. The D gene is left open where the match is weak. Size is omitted from some rows. Given values are once, few, many or a class for expanded clones.

CASSGGQGLGEKLFF	TGTGCCAGCAGTGGGGGACAGGGTTTGGGTGAAAAACTGTTTTTT	TRBD1	TRBV27	TRBJ1-4	-
CASSWGLASVDEQFF	TGTGCCAGCAGTTGGGGACTAGCATCAGTTGATGAGCAGTTCTTC	TRBD2	TRBV7-9	TRBJ2-1	-
CASSLGGGRNTGELFF	TGTGCCAGCAGCTTAGGAGGGGGACGGAACACCGGGGAGCTGTTTTTT	-	TRBV7-9	TRBJ2-2	few
CASSYSGQKGQPQHF	TGTGCCAGCAGTTACTCAGGACAGAAGGGACAGCCCCAGCATTTT	-	TRBV6-2/TRBV6-3	TRBJ1-5	-
CASSRPYTGELFF	TGTGCCAGCAGTAGACCATACACCGGGGAGCTGTTTTTT	-	TRBV7-3	TRBJ2-2	-
CASSPLLGATGSGANVLTF	TGTGCCAGCAGCCCCTTATTAGGGGCGACGGGTTCGGGGGCCAACGTCCTGACTTTC	-	TRBV7-3	TRBJ2-6	once
CASSSYNNEQFF	TGTGCCAGCAGCTCCTACAACAATGAGCAGTTCTTC	-	TRBV11-2	TRBJ2-1	-
CASSLLSNTEAFF	TGCGCCAGCAGCCTCCTTTCGAACACTGAAGCTTTCTTT	-	TRBV5-1	TRBJ1-1	once
CASIQTSGSSYEQYF	TGTGCCAGCATCCAGACTAGCGGGAGCTCCTACGAGCAGTACTTC	TRBD2	TRBV27	TRBJ2-7	-
CASSFRGQGVFYEQYF	TGTGCCAGCAGCTTCAGGGGACAGGGAGTTTTCTACGAGCAGTACTTC	TRBD1	TRBV7-6	TRBJ2-7	-
CASSLWVSGNQETQYF	TGTGCCAGCAGCTTATGGGTCTCAGGGAACCAAGAGACCCAGTACTTC	-	TRBV7-3	TRBJ2-5	-
CASSSGLAGVADTQYF	TGTGCCAGCAGCTCGGGACTAGCGGGAGTCGCAGATACGCAGTATTTT	TRBD2	TRBV7-3	TRBJ2-3	-
CSGWRGIYEQYF	TGCAGCGGCTGGAGGGGCATCTACGAGCAGTACTTC	-	TRBV29-1	TRBJ2-7	-
CATSRGVGAREQYF	TGTGCCACCAGCAGAGGCGTGGGGGCACGAGAGCAGTACTTC	-	TRBV15	TRBJ2-7	-
CASSPRPGMNTEAFF	TGTGCCAGCAGCCCAAGGCCGGGGATGAACACTGAAGCTTTCTTT	-	TRBV5-6	TRBJ1-1	-
CASSSRTGTYEQYF	TGTGCCAGCAGCAGCAGGACAGGGACGTACGAGCAGTACTTC	TRBD1	TRBV28	TRBJ2-7	-
CASTRGTRQGGYEQYF	TGTGCCAGCACCCGGGGGACGAGACAGGGCGGCTACGAGCAGTACTTC	-	TRBV11-2	TRBJ2-7	once
CASRTHGGHSEAFF	TGTGCCAGCAGAACCCACGGAGGGCACAGTGAAGCTTTCTTT	-	TRBV28	TRBJ1-1	-
CASSQTAGASYEQYF	TGTGCCAGCAGCCAAACAGCAGGGGCCAGCTACGAGCAGTACTTC	-	TRBV6-5	TRBJ2-7	-
CASNPGQALTAPRPQHF	TGTGCCAGTAACCCGGGACAGGCGTTAACGGCCCCGCGGCCCCAGCATTTT	TRBD1	TRBV19	TRBJ1-5	once
CATRAGGSANEKLFF	TGTGCCACCAGGGCCGGGGGAAGCGCTAATGAAAAACTGTTTTTT	-	TRBV15	TRBJ1-4	-
CASSRDRANYGYTF	TGTGCCAGCAGCCGGGACAGGGCAAACTATGGCTACACCTTC	TRBD1	TRBV27	TRBJ1-2	-
CASSVDGRETQYF	TGTGCCAGCAGCGTAGACGGGAGGGAGACCCAGTACTTC	TRBD2	TRBV9	TRBJ2-5	once
CAWSASRTSGSSEQYF	TGTGCCTGGAGTGCCTCTCGGACTAGCGGGAGTAGCGAGCAGTACTTC	TRBD2	TRBV30	TRBJ2-7	once
CASSLAVQNTEAFF	TGCGCCAGCAGCTTGGCGGTTCAGAACACTGAAGCTTTCTTT	-	TRBV5-1	TRBJ1-1	-
CASSHLSPGDTQYF	TGTGCCAGCAGCCACCTTTCGCCGGGGGATACGCAGTATTTT	-	TRBV27	TRBJ2-3	-
CASSFHGNEQFF	TGTGCCAGCAGTTTTCACGGCAATGAGCAGTTCTTC	-	TRBV12-3/TRBV12-4	TRBJ2-1	-
CASTTGPMNTEAFF	TGTGCCAGCACGACAGGACCCATGAACACTGAAGCTTTCTTT	-	TRBV5-4	TRBJ1-1	once
CSASPSGRDNEQFF	TGCAGTGCTAGTCCTAGCGGGAGGGACAATGAGCAGTTCTTC	TRBD2	TRBV20-1	TRBJ2-1	-
CASSWGAPTYEQYF	TGTGCCAGCAGTTGGGGGGCCCCGACCTACGAGCAGTACTTC	-	TRBV25-1	TRBJ2-7	-
CASSHRGLRAEAFF	TGTGCCAGCAGCCATCGGGGGTTGAGGGCTGAAGCTTTCTTT	-	TRBV5-4	TRBJ1-1	-
CASSGGSRQVEKLFF	TGTGCCAGCAGCGGCGGTAGCAGGCAAGTGGAAAAACTGTTTTTT	-	TRBV7-9	TRBJ1-4	-
CASNEQRYTEAFF	TGTGCCAGCAACGAACAGCGATACACTGAAGCTTTCTTT	-	TRBV7-2	TRBJ1-1	-
CASSREVAGAWDTQYF	TGTGCCAGCAGCCGAGAGGTAGCGGGAGCCTGGGATACGCAGTATTTT	TRBD2	TRBV5-6	TRBJ2-3	-
CASSPLTSAAQYF	TGCGCCAGCAGCCCCCTTACTAGCGCGGCGCAGTACTTC	TRBD2	TRBV5-1	TRBJ2-7	-
CASSSSGTSTDTQYF	TGTGCCAGCAGCTCTAGCGGAACTAGCACAGATACGCAGTATTTT	TRBD2	TRBV7-9	TRBJ2-3	-
CASNPAGGPHTQYF	TGTGCCAGCAACCCAGCGGGAGGGCCTCATACGCAGTATTTT	TRBD2	TRBV14	TRBJ2-3	-
CASSLGGGTYEQYF	TGTGCCAGCAGCTTGGGGGGTGGGACCTACGAGCAGTACTTC	-	TRBV7-9	TRBJ2-7	-
CASSLLRGPGYTF	TGTGCCAGCAGTTTATTGAGGGGGCCAGGCTACACCTTC	TRBD1	TRBV12-3/TRBV12-4	TRBJ1-2	-
CASSFSTGLGYTF	TGTGCCAGCAGTTTTTCGACAGGGCTTGGCTACACCTTC	TRBD1	TRBV28	TRBJ1-2	-
CASSQSSNTEAFF	TGTGCCAGCAGCCAATCTTCGAACACTGAAGCTTTCTTT	-	TRBV14	TRBJ1-1	once
CASSHGGTARETQYF	TGCGCCAGCAGCCATGGCGGGACAGCCCGGGAGACCCAGTACTTC	-	TRBV4-3	TRBJ2-5	-
CAWSVAGYEQYF	TGTGCCTGGAGTGTTGCGGGCTACGAGCAGTACTTC	-	TRBV30	TRBJ2-7	-
CASSRRRDTGPYSNQPQHF	TGTGCCAGCAGTCGACGAAGGGACACCGGCCCTTATAGCAATCAGCCCCAGCATTTT	-	TRBV6-6	TRBJ1-5	-
CASSLIDNEQFF	TGCGCCAGCAGCTTGATAGACAATGAGCAGTTCTTC	-	TRBV5-1	TRBJ2-1	-
CAWDKDRGRSGYTF	TGTGCCTGGGACAAAGACAGGGGAAGGTCGGGCTACACCTTC	TRBD1	TRBV30	TRBJ1-2	-
CASSLYRGDYGYTF	TGTGCCAGCAGTTTATACAGGGGCGACTATGGCTACACCTTC	TRBD1	TRBV28	TRBJ1-2	once
CASSSRAGTGGTEAFF	TGTGCCAGCAGCTCAAGAGCGGGGACAGGGGGCACTGAAGCTTTCTTT	TRBD1	TRBV7-2	TRBJ1-1	once
CASSFRDPSTDTQYF	TGCGCCAGCAGCTTCAGGGATCCTAGCACAGATACGCAGTATTTT	-	TRBV5-1	TRBJ2-3	-
CSASGSTYEQYF	TGCAGTGCTAGTGGCAGTACCTACGAGCAGTACTTC	-	TRBV20-1	TRBJ2-7	-
CASSLAGDLLSGNTIYF	TGTGCCAGCAGCTTGGCAGGGGACCTACTCTCTGGAAACACCATATATTTT	-	TRBV5-4	TRBJ1-3	-
CASSEPTTRRLFF	TGTGCCAGCAGCGAACCCACGACTAGGAGACTGTTCTTC	-	TRBV2	TRBJ2-1	-
CSASRASGRSGEQFF	TGCAGTGCTAGTCGGGCTAGCGGGAGGTCGGGTGAGCAGTTCTTC	TRBD2	TRBV20-1	TRBJ2-1	-
CASSHAGGTGELFF	TGTGCCAGCAGCCATGCGGGAGGCACCGGGGAGCTGTTTTTT	TRBD2	TRBV3-1/TRBV3-2	TRBJ2-2	-
CAISGDKTGNTEAFF	TGTGCCATCAGTGGGGATAAGACAGGGAACACTGAAGCTTTCTTT	-	TRBV10-3	TRBJ1-1	-